Below, one TCR beta chain is given with its context. This clonotype occurred many times. This receptor's antigen is unknown. Base qualities are missing; no much larger clone stands one base away. This entry is derived from a study of T cells in Graves' hyperthyroidism and ophthalmopathy (dated by TCRdb to the late 2010s). Concerning the study at large: Peripheral blood was sampled at the time of initial diagnosis, prior to any treatment. The approximately 98 discovery patients were randomly divided into training and test sets at a 7:3 ratio. The paper reports TCR Vbeta CDR3 sequencing of about 140 peripheral blood samples: fewer than 50 ophthalmopathy, under 80 hyperthyroidism and roughly 17 progressor patients. Prospective prediction of ophthalmopathy was tested in an independent validation cohort consisting of 18 hyperthyroidism patients and 15 or so patients who later progressed to ophthalmopathy. TCR V-J signatures able to tell the groups apart were searched for in a discovery cohort of more than 90 patients, of whom more than 40 had Graves' ophthalmopathy and under 65 had stable Graves' hyperthyroidism. The study also compared thyroid tissue and blood T-cell repertoires from more than five Graves' hyperthyroidism patients. After blood sampling, hyperthyroidism patients were treated with methimazole at a starting dose of 30 mg daily, and ophthalmopathy patients were treated with high-dose intravenous methylprednisolone.

Beyond this particular receptor, the publication reports: In validation, the model predicted progression to ophthalmopathy with 55% to 71% sensitivity and approximately 72% specificity, a median of 6.5 months before onset. No statistical method was used to set the sample size in advance, and investigators knew the group allocation. A model built on a 13 V-J signature distinguished ophthalmopathy from stable hyperthyroidism, reaching roughly 88% sensitivity and 81% to 83% specificity in cross-validation and 80%/75% in testing. Most expanded thyroid clonotypes (frequency above 0.001) were also detected in blood, suggesting blood repertoires may reflect thyroid immune responses.

V is trimmed back by 6 bases and J by 5 bases, and the junction contains 6 bases that no gene match accounts for. The CDR3 measures 14 amino acids from cysteine to phenylalanine. The DNA shown is the 42-base CDR3, in frame from base 1. Via the germline V gene, CDR1 is SGHTA and CDR2 FQGNSA. TCR beta CDR3 regions were amplified from RNA transcripts. The first round of RT-PCR for the TCR CDR3 was performed with the HTBI primer set and the Qiagen OneStep RT-PCR kit. Libraries were constructed in a second round of multiplex PCR, after which size selection and purification were carried out. Sequencing of the libraries was done on an Illumina HiSeq2000 using paired-end 100 bp reads. In the original analysis: SOAPnuke was used to process the raw data, throwing out any read that contained adapters or uncalled bases, had a mean Phred below 15, or lacked an exact constant-primer or identifier match. COPE v1.2.5 was used to merge high-quality paired reads, and clonotypes were defined as unique nucleotide sequences. Clonotypes were aligned to IMGT TRBV, TRBD and TRBJ reference segments using MiTCR v1.1. The analysis was restricted to V-J combinations with a frequency above 0.0001, which together covered 99.2% of the repertoires. A TCS score was defined as the ratio of F50 (clonal expansion) to E x V (chaos), with BLOSUM62-based TCRdist applied between CDR3 peptides within each V-J. Welch's t-statistics and random forest reduced 500 to 550 V-J features to fewer than 15, which were used in a naive Bayes classifier (R e1071). In-frame beta chains were kept once TCRdb had trimmed the public reads at Q25 with fastp and called clones with MiXCR. Rows with one shared CDR3 protein collapse into an entry with the most common genes and DNA. The authors' filters were not applied to this entry. Within this sample are roughly 400,000 distinct CDR3 sequences, with over 12% of them counted one time only. The ten most abundant clones make up 25% to 30% of the sample.

Ophthalmopathy patients had moderately to severely active disease, with a Clinical Activity Score of 3 or more, a NOSPECS grade of 4 or more, and a disease duration of less than 3 months. Exclusion was applied to patients with uncontrolled infections, other autoimmune diseases, pregnancy or lactation. Diagnoses were established on the basis of clinical symptoms, serum thyroxine and TRAb, thyroid ultrasound, and orbital computed tomography. PBMCs were isolated from 7.5 to 10 ml of fresh peripheral blood by Ficoll-Paque density gradient centrifugation. Trizol reagent was used to extract total RNA, and RNA quality was then checked on an Agilent 2100 Bioanalyzer.

Sample: blood. The sequence came from a man aged 45 to 65 with Graves' ophthalmopathy. This receptor chain uses TRBV7-2 and TRBJ2-3, and 9 junctional nucleotides match TRBD2. The DNA reads as follows: TGTGCCAGCAGGGGACTAGCCAGCGGAGATACGCAGTATTTT. It translates as CASRGLASGDTQYF.